The 21 T cell receptor beta chains given below trace back to one sample, sequenced in a study of blood T cell repertoires in COVID-19. The assay was immunoSEQ multiplex PCR, and TCRdb's table has in-frame clones only and misses some. The sample has about 160,000 clones; approximately 84% are singletons. The sample was peripheral blood. These receptors all stem from a man aged 40-49 years with acute or convalescent COVID-19.

The chain carries TRBV6-1 and TRBJ1-1; D may be TRBD1 (5 bases). CDR3 length equals 17 residues. Trimming took off 1 base at V and 1 base at J, with 16 bases between the two ends. Germline assignment: CDR1 MNHNS and CDR2 SASEGT. The chain's CDR3 is CASSEVPPGNQNTEAFF. The CDR3 region has the DNA TGTGCCAGCAGTGAAGTTCCCCCAGGGAATCAGAACACTGAAGCTTTCTTT.

The DNA for the CDR3 is TGTGCTAGTGGTGGGACAACAGATACGCAGTATTTT. Amino acid sequence: CASGGTTDTQYF. This chain links TRBV12-5 with TRBJ2-3; D perhaps matches TRBD1 (6 bases). With 5 bases removed from V and 3 bases from J, the gap between germline ends came to 6 bases. The CDR3 has 12 residues. Germline CDR1 reads LGHNT; CDR2 reads FRNRAP.

The chain is built from TRBV20-1 and TRBJ1-2; 9 positions agree with TRBD1. The CDR3 totals 16 residues. Per germline, CDR1 DFQATT and CDR2 SNEGSKA (reference sequence). The V and J ends lost 3 bases and 0 bases, in that order; junction bases with no gene match: 8. In DNA, the CDR3 is TGCAGTGCTAGTCCGGGACAGGGCCGGACTAACTATGGCTACACCTTC. Residues: CSASPGQGRTNYGYTF.

This chain joins TRBV3-1 (or the pseudogene TRBV3-2) and TRBJ2-7; 10 positions agree with TRBD2. Germline CDR1 is LGHDT and CDR2 is YNNKEL (reference sequence). This CDR3 spans 14 amino acids. With 1 base clipped from V and 6 bases from J, the junction kept 3 bases outside the gene matches. CDR3 nucleotides: TGTGCCAGCAGCCAAGGAAGCGGGGGGGCCGAGCAGTACTTC. Protein sequence: CASSQGSGGAEQYF.

The chain employs TRBV15 and TRBJ1-5; D ambiguous. The V gene's germline CDR1 is LNHNV and CDR2 YYDKDF (reference sequence). V gave up 0 bases and J gave up 2 bases, with 14 bases separating them. The CDR3 has 17 residues. The CDR3 nucleotides are TGTGCCACCAGCAGAGATGGGTCGACGCGGGGCAATCAGCCCCAGCATTTT. Its translation is CATSRDGSTRGNQPQHF. Full variable domain (missing parts from reference TRBV15 and TRBJ1-5): DAMVIQNPRYQVTQFGKPVTLSCSQTLNHNVMYWYQQKSSQAPKLLFHYYDKDFNNEADTPDNFQSRRPNTSFCFLDIRSPGLGDTAMYLCATSRDGSTRGNQPQHFGDGTRLSIL.

This sequence joins TRBV29-1 and TRBJ1-1; D is possibly TRBD1 (5 bases). The CDR3 totals 12 residues. The germline gives CDR1 SQVTM, CDR2 ANQGSEA. Trimming took 8 bases from V and 5 from J, leaving 15 bases between them. The CDR3 loop reads CSWMVGGTEAFF. The CDR3 nucleotides read TGCAGCTGGATGGTCGGGGGGACTGAAGCTTTCTTT.

This clone was detected only a few times. CDR3 coding DNA: TGTGCCAGCTCACCACGGGAGGGGCTGAACACCGGGGAGCTGTTTTTT. Its translation is CASSPREGLNTGELFF. The gene calls are TRBV18 and TRBJ2-2, with TRBD2 matching over 7 bases. Losses at the gene ends were 1 base for V and 1 base for J; bases not matched to a gene: 3. There are 16 residues in the CDR3. Per germline, CDR1 KGHSH and CDR2 LQKENI.

The chain carries TRBV11-2 and TRBJ2-1; 8 positions match TRBD2. CDR3 length: 14 amino acids. Per the germline V gene, CDR1 is SGHAT and CDR2 is FQNNGV. Trimming removed 1 base from V and 9 bases from J; junction bases left unmatched: 5. The CDR3 coding sequence is TGTGCCAGCAGCTTAGGCGGGGGGAGAACTGAGCAGTTCTTC. This translates into CASSLGGGRTEQFF.

The chain recombines TRBV2 with TRBJ1-1, with D hard to call. The germline V gene encodes CDR1 SNHLY and CDR2 FYNNEI. V was trimmed by 3 bases and J by 0 bases, leaving 8 bases between them. The CDR3 length is 14 residues. The CDR3 loop is CASSEAGLNTEAFF. The CDR3 DNA follows: TGTGCCAGCAGTGAGGCAGGTTTGAACACTGAAGCTTTCTTT.

The genes are TRBV5-5 and TRBJ2-7; D perhaps matches TRBD1 (6 bases). In germline, CDR1 is SGHKS, CDR2 YYEKEE (reference sequence). Trimming removed 0 bases from V and 3 bases from J, with 10 bases in between. The CDR3 sequence is 14 residues long. The DNA for the CDR3 is TGTGCCAGCAGCTTGGAGGGACAAGGCTACGAGCAGTACTTC. It translates to CASSLEGQGYEQYF. Together with reference TRBV5-5 and TRBJ2-7, the CDR3 gives the full variable domain: DAGVTQSPTHLIKTRGQQVTLRCSPISGHKSVSWYQQVLGQGPQFIFQYYEKEERGRGNFPDRFSARQFPNYSSELNVNALLLGDSALYLCASSLEGQGYEQYFGPGTRLTVT.

This chain connects TRBV5-1 to TRBJ1-2; 9 nucleotides match TRBD1. The CDR3 extends over 13 amino acids. Trimming at V came to 5 bases and at J to 8 bases, leaving 7 bases not matched to a gene. CDR1 is SGHRS and CDR2 is YFSETQ in the germline V gene. The CDR3 DNA reads as TGCGCCAGCAGACAAGGGACAGGGCGAGGCTACACCTTC. It specifies CASRQGTGRGYTF.

V is TRBV18 and J is TRBJ1-1; the D gene is possibly TRBD1 (5 bases). CDR3 size: 15 residues. The V end lost 2 bases, the J end lost 4 bases, and 14 bases lay between the germline ends. Germline CDR1 KGHSH, CDR2 LQKENI. CDR3 coding DNA: TGTGCCAGCTCACCAGAGGTGGGGCTGGTCACTGAAGCTTTCTTT. Protein: CASSPEVGLVTEAFF.

A single count supports this clone. The chain recombines TRBV5-1 with TRBJ1-2; D perhaps matches TRBD1 (6 bases). CDR3 length: 14 amino acids. The ends were cut back, 3 bases at V and 4 bases at J, with 13 bases in the middle. Germline loops: CDR1 SGHRS, CDR2 YFSETQ. CDR3: CASSSGQRSYGYTF. The CDR3, as DNA: TGCGCCAGCAGCTCTGGACAGAGATCCTATGGCTACACCTTC.

This clone has a single count. The chain joins TRBV11-2 to TRBJ2-5, with D possibly TRBD1 on 5 matching bases. This CDR3 spans 15 amino acids. CDR1 is SGHAT, CDR2 FQNNGV, per germline. The V and J ends lost 5 bases and 4 bases respectively, with 17 bases between them. The CDR3 here is CASSPVVAGIETQYF. Here the CDR3 DNA reads TGTGCCAGCAGCCCAGTGGTGGCAGGGATAGAGACCCAGTACTTC.

The CDR3 nucleotides are TGTGCCAGCCTTACAGACAGGGGTTTTTACGAGCAGTACTTC. Encoded protein: CASLTDRGFYEQYF. This sequence joins TRBV2 and TRBJ2-7; TRBD1 aligns across 8 bases. After removal of 8 bases from V and 4 bases from J, the junction contained 10 bases not matched to a gene. The CDR3 runs 14 residues. Germline lookup yields CDR1 SNHLY and CDR2 FYNNEI.

V gene TRBV29-1 combines with J gene TRBJ2-7, with a tentative D call TRBD1 (5 bases). This CDR3 spans 11 amino acids. Trimming removed 7 bases from V and 6 bases from J, with 13 bases in between. CDR1 SQVTM and CDR2 ANQGSEA come from the germline V gene. CDR3 sequence: CSATAGREQYF. CDR3 nucleotide sequence: TGCAGCGCCACTGCAGGGCGCGAGCAGTACTTC.

J is TRBJ1-6 and V is TRBV7-8; 10 bases map to TRBD1. From germline, CDR1 is SGHVS and CDR2 FQNEAQ. The length of the CDR3 is 15 residues. V gave up 2 bases and J gave up 10 bases; unmatched junction bases: 5. CDR3: CASSLQTGGGSPLHF. The CDR3 DNA reads as TGTGCCAGCAGCTTACAGACAGGGGGCGGATCACCCCTCCACTTT. Full variable domain (missing parts from reference TRBV7-8 and TRBJ1-6): GAGVSQSPRYKVAKRGQDVALRCDPISGHVSLFWYQQALGQGPEFLTYFQNEAQLDKSGLPSDRFFAERPEGSVSTLKIQRTQQEDSAVYLCASSLQTGGGSPLHFGNGTRLTVT.

The rearrangement joins TRBV12-5 to TRBJ1-3; 7 bases align to TRBD1. Germline V gene sequence: CDR1 LGHNT, CDR2 FRNRAP. This CDR3 region has 19 residues. V was clipped by 0 bases and J by 0 bases; unmatched bases: 11. CDR3 amino acids: CASGLVIWDRGFSGNTIYF. CDR3 DNA sequence: TGTGCTAGTGGTTTGGTAATATGGGACAGAGGATTCTCTGGAAACACCATATATTTT.

This clone was observed a few times. V usage is TRBV27 and J usage is TRBJ1-2; 8 bases align to TRBD1. Per germline, CDR1 MNHEY and CDR2 SMNVEV (reference sequence). This CDR3 contains 14 residues. Germline trimming cut 5 bases from V and 8 bases from J; bases unmatched to any gene: 10. CDR3: CASSPDRAIEGYTF. CDR3 DNA: TGTGCCAGCAGTCCGGACAGGGCGATTGAGGGCTACACCTTC.

The V and J genes are TRBV4-1 and TRBJ2-7, with TRBD1 matching 10 bases. Trimming removed 3 bases from V and 4 bases from J; junction bases left unmatched: 6. The CDR3 is 15 amino acids. Germline V gives CDR1 MGHRA, CDR2 YSYEKL. The CDR3 nucleotides are TGCGCCAGCAGCCAGTCCGGGACAGGGGCTTACGAGCAGTACTTC. This sequence encodes CASSQSGTGAYEQYF.

The chain links TRBV4-3 to TRBJ2-3; D possibly corresponds to TRBD2 (5 bases). CDR3 size: 16 residues. Germline values: CDR1 LGHNA, CDR2 YSLEER. Trimming removed 4 bases from V and 3 bases from J, with 17 bases in between. The CDR3 DNA reads TGCGCCAGCAGCCGCCTCGACTACCGCGGAACAGATACGCAGTATTTT. Its translation is CASSRLDYRGTDTQYF.